This T cell receptor (beta chain) was identified in a study of blood T cell repertoires in COVID-19. Whole-study context: PBMCs, B-cell-depleted T cells, or T cells were the source of the cDNA or gDNA that made up the material.

Profiled with immunoSEQ multiplex PCR; TCRdb holds only in-frame clones, not every one. The sample comprises roughly 130,000 clones, about 90% of which are singletons, and roughly a tenth rests with the top ten. The junction had 21 bases not matched to a gene; V was cut back by 4 bases and J by 4 bases. This CDR3 region has 21 residues. Germline CDR1 and CDR2: MDHEN and SYDVKM. The rearrangement joins TRBV28 to TRBJ2-2; 10 nucleotides match TRBD2. The receptor comes from a man aged 55 to 69 with active or convalescent COVID-19. Sequenced sample: peripheral blood. As DNA, the CDR3 is TGTGCCAGCAGTTCCGGTACCGGGACAGTCTGGCTAGCGGGAGTCACCGGGGAGCTGTTTTTT. Translated, it gives CASSSGTGTVWLAGVTGELFF.